These 25 T cell receptor beta chains were all obtained from the same sample, sequenced in a study of T cells in Graves' hyperthyroidism and ophthalmopathy. TCR beta CDR3 sequences were amplified from RNA transcripts. Initially, a first-round RT-PCR of the TCR CDR3 employed the HTBI primer set. TCRdb re-derived calls from the multiplex PCR reads in MiXCR, one entry per CDR3 protein. The sample lists about 510,000 distinct CDR3 sequences; about 46% were seen once. The sequencing input was peripheral blood or thyroid tissue (not recorded which). The receptors shown here come from an adult woman with Graves' disease, either hyperthyroidism or ophthalmopathy (not recorded which).

For this clonotype: It is unclear where the CDR3 begins or ends on the DNA, so no DNA is shown, and the CDR3 is as TCRdb lists it. This sequence joins TRBV11-2 and TRBJ1-2; TRBD1 is the table's D call, not checked against the DNA. Ends included, the CDR3 has 19 residues. CDR1 is SGHAT, CDR2 FQNNGV, per germline. CDR3 sequence: CASSFYICSATGTGYGYTF.

This clonotype was observed at least ten times. The chain couples TRBV12-3 or TRBV12-4 to TRBJ2-7, with TRBD2 identical over 7 bases. After removal of 6 bases from V and 7 bases from J, the junction contained 9 bases not matched to a gene. CDR3 size: 13 residues. The CDR3 region is CASSLGGGGEQYF. The DNA of the CDR3 is TGTGCCAGCAGCCTTGGGGGGGGAGGGGAGCAGTACTTC.

The chain couples TRBV7-3 to TRBJ2-7; a weak D match, TRBD1 (5 bases). Germline V gene lookup returns CDR1 SGHTA and CDR2 FQGTGA. Deletions cut 6 bases from V and 3 bases from J, with 12 bases between. The CDR3 consists of 13 residues. DNA for the CDR3: TGTGCCAGCAGTTATGGACAATACTACGAGCAGTACTTC. Its protein product is CASSYGQYYEQYF.

The V call is TRBV12-3 or TRBV12-4, the J call TRBJ1-1; 8 bases map to TRBD1. J lost 3 bases, V lost 7 bases, and 4 bases had no gene match. The length of the CDR3 is 13 residues. CDR3 coding DNA: TGTGCCAGCACCAAACAGGGGGACACTGAAGCTTTCTTT. Amino acid sequence: CASTKQGDTEAFF.

This clonotype turned up a few times. V gene TRBV7-9 combines with J gene TRBJ1-2, with 8 bases that match TRBD1. Germline CDR1 and CDR2: SEHNR and FQNEAQ (reference sequence). Germline trimming cut 4 bases from V and 6 bases from J; bases unmatched to any gene: 7. The CDR3 runs 14 residues. CDR3: CASSSTRQGHGYTF. CDR3 DNA sequence: TGTGCCAGCAGCTCTACCCGACAGGGGCATGGCTACACCTTC.

The chain couples TRBV29-1 to TRBJ1-4; D unclear. Trimming cost V 2 bases and J 5 bases, with 9 bases left between them. Per the germline V gene, CDR1 is SQVTM and CDR2 is ANQGSEA. The CDR3 extends over 13 amino acids. The CDR3 DNA reads TGCAGCGTTGAACTAGGGAGGAATGAAAAACTGTTTTTT. It yields the protein CSVELGRNEKLFF.

This chain joins TRBV2 and TRBJ1-2, with 8 bases fitting TRBD1. The CDR3 runs 11 residues. V was pared by 8 bases and J by 8 bases, with 4 bases of the junction left unmatched. CDR1 and CDR2 from the germline V gene are SNHLY and FYNNEI. The DNA of the CDR3 is TGTGCCAGCGGGGACAGGAGAGGCTACACCTTC. Its protein is CASGDRRGYTF.

This clonotype was counted between two and nine times. V usage is TRBV20-1 and J usage is TRBJ2-5; tentatively, D is TRBD1 (5 bases). V was shortened by 3 bases and J by 5 bases, with 13 bases between the two germline ends. This CDR3 region has 13 residues. Per the germline V gene, CDR1 is DFQATT and CDR2 is SNEGSKA (reference sequence). CDR3 sequence: CSASLTGLETQYF. As DNA, the CDR3 is TGCAGTGCTAGTCTCACAGGCCTGGAGACCCAGTACTTC.

This chain links TRBV7-3 with TRBJ1-2, with no clear D. The CDR3 consists of 14 residues. In germline, CDR1 is SGHTA, CDR2 FQGTGA. V dropped 2 bases and J dropped 2 bases, with 9 bases sitting between them. The CDR3 protein is CASSLAVQNYGYTF. CDR3 nucleotides: TGTGCCAGCAGCTTAGCGGTTCAGAACTATGGCTACACCTTC.

As concerns this clonotype: The junction shows a germline mismatch at one end, possibly a read error. V and J are TRBV7-7 and TRBJ2-5; D gene unclear. The CDR3 runs 9 residues. Germline lookup yields CDR1 SSHAT and CDR2 FNYEAQ (reference sequence). The CDR3 coding sequence is TGTGCTAGCAGCTTACCCCAGGACTTC. Its protein product is CASSLPQDF.

This clonotype was counted many times. The chain recombines TRBV19 with TRBJ1-1, with 9 bases aligning to TRBD1. CDR3 length: 16 amino acids. Germline values: CDR1 LNHDA, CDR2 SQIVND (reference sequence). With V trimmed by 6 bases and J by 1 base, 9 bases remained unmatched. CDR3 nucleotides: TGTGCCAGTAGAAAAGACAGGGGGACGGGGAACACTGAAGCTTTCTTT. The encoded protein is CASRKDRGTGNTEAFF.

This clonotype came up a few times. For the CDR3, the DNA is TGTGCCAGCAGTCCCCCTCTTAGCGGGACGTCTGACGAGCAGTACTTC. Residues: CASSPPLSGTSDEQYF. This chain joins TRBV2 and TRBJ2-7, with TRBD2 identical over 8 bases. The CDR3 covers 16 residues. Germline V gives CDR1 SNHLY, CDR2 FYNNEI. Trimming cost V 5 bases and J 5 bases; bases outside gene matches: 14. The full variable domain, completed using reference TRBV2 and TRBJ2-7, is EPEVTQTPSHQVTQMGQEVILRCVPISNHLYFYWYRQILGQKVEFLVSFYNNEISEKSEIFDDQFSVERPDGSNFTLKIRSTKLEDSAMYFCASSPPLSGTSDEQYFGPGTRLTVT.

This clonotype has only a few counts. This chain links TRBV29-1 with TRBJ1-1; no definite D call. The CDR3 spans 11 residues. In germline, CDR1 is SQVTM, CDR2 ANQGSEA. V was trimmed by 6 bases and J by 6 bases, leaving 11 bases between them. The CDR3 loop is CSVGRISEAFF. Here the CDR3 DNA reads TGCAGCGTCGGCAGGATCTCTGAAGCTTTCTTT.

As regards this clonotype: With a much larger clone just one base away, this may be a read error. CDR3: CASSGADYGYTF. The CDR3 DNA reads TGTGCCAGCAGTGGGGCGGACTATGGCTACACCTTC. V and J are TRBV7-6 and TRBJ1-2; possible D gene TRBD1, 5 bases. This CDR3 has 12 residues. Germline CDR1 and CDR2: SGHVS and FNYEAQ. The germline V and J ends were trimmed by 6 bases and 3 bases, with 8 bases remaining between them.

Only one count was recorded for this clonotype. The gene calls are TRBV6-6 and TRBJ1-1; no firm D call. The CDR3 totals 12 residues. V lost 2 bases and J 5 bases, leaving 6 bases between the germline ends. The germline gives CDR1 MNHNY, CDR2 SVGAGI (reference sequence). DNA for the CDR3: TGTGCCAGCAGTTACGATCTAACTGAAGCTTTCTTT. This gives the protein CASSYDLTEAFF.

This clonotype was seen many times. The chain has TRBV19 and TRBJ1-5; 7 positions agree with TRBD1. The V gene end was trimmed by 9 bases and the J gene end by 6 bases; junction bases not matched to a gene: 11. Germline lookup yields CDR1 LNHDA and CDR2 SQIVND (reference sequence). The CDR3 covers 14 residues. The CDR3 sequence is CASQQGIERQPQHF. In DNA, the CDR3 is TGTGCCAGCCAACAGGGGATTGAGCGTCAGCCCCAGCATTTT.

This chain joins TRBV20-1 and TRBJ2-7, with a weak D call TRBD2 (6 bases). Trimming removed 3 bases at V and 4 bases at J, with 13 bases between. This CDR3 spans 13 amino acids. CDR1 is DFQATT, CDR2 SNEGSKA, per germline (reference sequence). CDR3 in amino acids: CSARGEAGYEQYF. The CDR3 nucleotides are TGCAGTGCTAGGGGGGAGGCGGGGTACGAGCAGTACTTC.

The chain links TRBV12-3 or TRBV12-4 to TRBJ1-3; D not resolved. The CDR3 is made up of 15 amino acids. V gave up 3 bases and J gave up 1 base, with 10 bases separating them. CDR3 protein: CASSLNRGSGNTIYF. The CDR3 bases are TGTGCCAGCAGTTTGAATCGCGGATCTGGAAACACCATATATTTT.

The table lists this clonotype with many counts. The chain combines TRBV20-1 with TRBJ1-5; TRBD1 matches 9 bases. Germline V lookup: CDR1 DFQATT, CDR2 SNEGSKA (reference sequence). J gave up 11 bases and V 0 bases, and 14 bases lay outside the gene matches. The CDR3 loop spans 16 amino acids. The CDR3 spells CSARDGAGTGYSTQHF. The CDR3 coding sequence is TGCAGTGCTAGAGATGGAGCCGGGACAGGGTATTCGACCCAGCATTTT.

This clonotype was seen ten or more times. This chain links TRBV7-9 with TRBJ2-7; no definite D call. Trimming took off 1 base at V and 3 bases at J, with 4 bases between the two ends. The CDR3 consists of 12 residues. Germline assignment: CDR1 SEHNR and CDR2 FQNEAQ (reference sequence). The CDR3 DNA reads as TGTGCCAGCAGCTTAGGAGTCTACGAGCAGTACTTC. Amino acids: CASSLGVYEQYF.

Here the CDR3 reads CASSMGRSFSGANVLTF. The CDR3, as DNA: TGTGCCAGTAGTATGGGCAGGTCCTTCTCTGGGGCCAACGTCCTGACTTTC. The chain couples TRBV19 to TRBJ2-6; D unresolved. The CDR3 has 17 residues. V was clipped by 3 bases and J by 0 bases, with 12 bases between them. Germline V gives CDR1 LNHDA, CDR2 SQIVND (reference sequence). The complete variable domain, with remaining parts taken from reference TRBV19 and TRBJ2-6, reads DGGITQSPKYLFRKEGQNVTLSCEQNLNHDAMYWYRQDPGQGLRLIYYSQIVNDFQKGDIAEGYSVSREKKESFPLTVTSAQKNPTAFYLCASSMGRSFSGANVLTFGAGSRLTVL.

This clonotype was found many times. The genes are TRBV12-3 or TRBV12-4 and TRBJ1-5; the D gene is possibly TRBD1 (6 bases). Trimming left V 4 bases short and J 3 bases short, with 10 bases between. The CDR3 has 14 residues. The chain's CDR3 is CASSSRDINQPQHF. DNA of the CDR3: TGTGCCAGCAGTTCCCGGGACATCAATCAGCCCCAGCATTTT.

This clonotype was seen many times. This chain links TRBV3-1 with TRBJ1-2, with D possibly TRBD1 on 6 matching bases. The CDR3 extends over 13 amino acids. Per germline, CDR1 LGHDT and CDR2 YNNKEL (reference sequence). The V and J ends lost 3 bases and 7 bases respectively, with 12 bases between them. The CDR3 protein is CASSHGGQRGYTF. The CDR3 nucleotides read TGTGCCAGCAGCCACGGGGGGCAACGTGGCTACACCTTC. The full variable domain, rest sourced from reference TRBV3-1 and TRBJ1-2, is DTAVSQTPKYLVTQMGNDKSIKCEQNLGHDTMYWYKQDSKKFLKIMFSYNNKELIINETVPNRFSPKSPDKAHLNLHINSLELGDSAVYFCASSHGGQRGYTFGSGTRLTVV.

A note on this clonotype: This may be a read error: a much more frequent sequence differs by one nucleotide. Likely a read error: the CDR3 ends without its conserved phenylalanine or tryptophan. This chain links TRBV20-1 with TRBJ2-6, with a possible D match to TRBD2 (7 bases). Trimming shortened V by 6 bases and J by 4 bases, and 13 bases separated the two germline ends. Germline CDR1 and CDR2: DFQATT and SNEGSKA (reference sequence). This CDR3 is built from 14 residues. The CDR3 DNA sequence: TGCAGTGCCGGGGGGCCTCTGGGGGCCAACGTCCTGACTCTC. It codes for CSAGGPLGANVLTL.

This clonotype was seen more than once but under ten times. The rearrangement uses TRBV7-9 and TRBJ2-7; 7 nucleotides line up with TRBD2. Germline CDR1 and CDR2: SEHNR and FQNEAQ (reference sequence). This CDR3 has 15 amino acids. V trimming: 0 bases; J trimming: 3 bases; junction bases outside the gene matches: 5. The CDR3 bases are TGTGCCAGCAGCTTAGCAACAGGACTAGGCTACGAGCAGTACTTC. Translated: CASSLATGLGYEQYF.